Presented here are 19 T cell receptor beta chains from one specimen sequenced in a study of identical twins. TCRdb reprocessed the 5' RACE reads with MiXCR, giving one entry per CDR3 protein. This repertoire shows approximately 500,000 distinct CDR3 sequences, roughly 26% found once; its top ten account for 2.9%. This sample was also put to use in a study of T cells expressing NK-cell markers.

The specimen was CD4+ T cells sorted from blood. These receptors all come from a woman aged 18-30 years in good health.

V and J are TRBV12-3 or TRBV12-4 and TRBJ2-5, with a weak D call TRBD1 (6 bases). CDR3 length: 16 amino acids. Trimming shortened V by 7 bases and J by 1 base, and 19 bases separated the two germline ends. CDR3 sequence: CASTPFTGTPQETQYF. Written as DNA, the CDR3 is TGTGCCAGCACTCCCTTTACCGGGACACCCCAAGAGACCCAGTACTTC.

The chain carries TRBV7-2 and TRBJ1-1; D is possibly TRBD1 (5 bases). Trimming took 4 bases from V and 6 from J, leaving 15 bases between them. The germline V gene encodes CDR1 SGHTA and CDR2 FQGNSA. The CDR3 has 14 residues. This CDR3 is CASSSRWGYPEAFF. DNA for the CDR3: TGTGCCAGCAGCTCAAGATGGGGGTACCCTGAAGCTTTCTTT.

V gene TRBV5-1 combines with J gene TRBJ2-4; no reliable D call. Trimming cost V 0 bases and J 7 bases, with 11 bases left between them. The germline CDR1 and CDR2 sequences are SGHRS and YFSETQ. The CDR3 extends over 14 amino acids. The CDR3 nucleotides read TGCGCCAGCAGCTTGGCTCCCCCGATGAACATTCAGTACTTC. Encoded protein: CASSLAPPMNIQYF.

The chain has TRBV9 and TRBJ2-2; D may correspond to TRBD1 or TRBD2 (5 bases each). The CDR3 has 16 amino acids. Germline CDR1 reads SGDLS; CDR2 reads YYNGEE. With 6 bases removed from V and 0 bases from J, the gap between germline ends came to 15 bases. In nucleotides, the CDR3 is TGTGCCAGCACGCAGAGGGGAAACGCGAACACCGGGGAGCTGTTTTTT. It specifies CASTQRGNANTGELFF.

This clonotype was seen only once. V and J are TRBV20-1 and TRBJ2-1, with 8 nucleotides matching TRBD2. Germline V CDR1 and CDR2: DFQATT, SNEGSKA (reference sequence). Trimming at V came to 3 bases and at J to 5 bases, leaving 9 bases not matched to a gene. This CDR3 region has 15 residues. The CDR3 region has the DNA TGCAGTGCTAGTGGGCGGGGGGCCGCCAACAATGAGCAGTTCTTC. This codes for CSASGRGAANNEQFF.

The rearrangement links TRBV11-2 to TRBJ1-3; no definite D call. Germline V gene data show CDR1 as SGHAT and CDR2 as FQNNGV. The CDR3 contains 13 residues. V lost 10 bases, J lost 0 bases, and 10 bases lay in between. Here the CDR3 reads CATRDSSGNTIYF. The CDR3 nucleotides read TGTGCCACCCGCGATAGCTCTGGAAACACCATATATTTT.

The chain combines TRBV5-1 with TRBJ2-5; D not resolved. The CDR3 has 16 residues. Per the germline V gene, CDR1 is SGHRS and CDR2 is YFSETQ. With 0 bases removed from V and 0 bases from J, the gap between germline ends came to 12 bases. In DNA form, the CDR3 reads TGCGCCAGCAGCTTGGATGGGCGGATTGACCAAGAGACCCAGTACTTC. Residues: CASSLDGRIDQETQYF.

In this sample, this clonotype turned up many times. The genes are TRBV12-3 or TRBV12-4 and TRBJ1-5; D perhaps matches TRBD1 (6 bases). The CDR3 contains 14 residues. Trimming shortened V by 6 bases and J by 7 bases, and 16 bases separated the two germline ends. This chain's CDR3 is CASRYTGFEQPQHF. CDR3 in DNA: TGTGCCAGCAGATATACAGGGTTTGAACAGCCCCAGCATTTT.

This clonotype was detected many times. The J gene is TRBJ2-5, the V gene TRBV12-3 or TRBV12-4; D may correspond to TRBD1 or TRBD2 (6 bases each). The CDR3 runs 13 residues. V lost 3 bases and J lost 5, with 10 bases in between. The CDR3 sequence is CASSFRGGETQYF. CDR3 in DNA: TGTGCCAGCAGTTTTCGAGGGGGGGAGACCCAGTACTTC.

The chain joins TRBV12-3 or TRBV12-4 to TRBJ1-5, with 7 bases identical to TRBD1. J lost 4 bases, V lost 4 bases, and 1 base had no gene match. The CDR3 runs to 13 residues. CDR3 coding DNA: TGTGCCAGCAGTTGGGACAGAAATCAGCCCCAGCATTTT. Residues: CASSWDRNQPQHF.

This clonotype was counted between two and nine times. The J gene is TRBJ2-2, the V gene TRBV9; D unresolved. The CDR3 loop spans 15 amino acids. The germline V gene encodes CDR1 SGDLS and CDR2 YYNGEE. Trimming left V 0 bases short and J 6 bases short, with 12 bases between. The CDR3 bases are TGTGCCAGCAGCGTAGTTCGCCCCACTGCCGGGGAGCTGTTTTTT. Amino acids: CASSVVRPTAGELFF.

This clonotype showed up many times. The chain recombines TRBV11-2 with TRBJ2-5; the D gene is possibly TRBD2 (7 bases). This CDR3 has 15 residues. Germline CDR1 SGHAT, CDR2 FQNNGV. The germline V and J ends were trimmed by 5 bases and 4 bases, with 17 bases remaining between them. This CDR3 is CASSLGGGARETQYF. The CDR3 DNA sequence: TGTGCCAGCAGCCTCGGTGGGGGGGCGCGAGAGACCCAGTACTTC. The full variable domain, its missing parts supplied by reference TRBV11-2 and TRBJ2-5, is EAGVAQSPRYKIIEKRQSVAFWCNPISGHATLYWYQQILGQGPKLLIQFQNNGVVDDSQLPKDRFSAERLKGVDSTLKIQPAKLEDSAVYLCASSLGGGARETQYFGPGTRLLVL.

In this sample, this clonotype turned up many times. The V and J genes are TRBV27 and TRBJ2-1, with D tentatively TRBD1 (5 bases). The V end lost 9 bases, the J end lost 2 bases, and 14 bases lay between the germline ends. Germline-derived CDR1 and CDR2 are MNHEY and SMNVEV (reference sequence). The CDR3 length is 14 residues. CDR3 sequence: CASSLRGTYNEQFF. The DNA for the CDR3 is TGTGCCAGTTCCCTTAGGGGAACCTACAATGAGCAGTTCTTC.

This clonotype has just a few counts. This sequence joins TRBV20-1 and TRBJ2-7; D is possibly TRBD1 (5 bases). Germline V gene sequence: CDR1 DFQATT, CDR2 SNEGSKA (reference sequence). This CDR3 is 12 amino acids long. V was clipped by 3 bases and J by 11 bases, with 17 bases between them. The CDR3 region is CSASISQGGEYF. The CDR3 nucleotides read TGCAGTGCTAGTATCTCCCAGGGTGGGGAGTACTTC.

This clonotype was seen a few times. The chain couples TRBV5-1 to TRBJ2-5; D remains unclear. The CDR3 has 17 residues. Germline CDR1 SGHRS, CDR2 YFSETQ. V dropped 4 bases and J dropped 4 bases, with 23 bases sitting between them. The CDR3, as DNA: TGCGCCAGCAGCGGACCATTAGGTGGCCCCGTAGCAGAGACCCAGTACTTC. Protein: CASSGPLGGPVAETQYF.

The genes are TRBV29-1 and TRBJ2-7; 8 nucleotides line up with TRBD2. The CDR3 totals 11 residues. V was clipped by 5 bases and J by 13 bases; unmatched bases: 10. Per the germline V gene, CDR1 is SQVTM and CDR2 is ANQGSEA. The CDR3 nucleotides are TGCAGCGTTAGGGACGGGGGGGGAAGATACTTC. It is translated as CSVRDGGGRYF.

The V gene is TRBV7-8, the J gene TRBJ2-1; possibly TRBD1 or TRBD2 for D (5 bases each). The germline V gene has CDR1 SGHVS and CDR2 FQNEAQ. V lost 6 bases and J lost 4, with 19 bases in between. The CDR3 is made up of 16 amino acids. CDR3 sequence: CASRIHRDGMYNEQFF. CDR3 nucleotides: TGTGCCAGCAGAATCCACCGGGACGGAATGTACAATGAGCAGTTCTTC.

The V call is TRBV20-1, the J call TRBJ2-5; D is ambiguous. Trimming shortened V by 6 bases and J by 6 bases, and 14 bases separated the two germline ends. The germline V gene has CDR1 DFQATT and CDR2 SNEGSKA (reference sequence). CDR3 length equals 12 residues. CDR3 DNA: TGCAGTGCCGAATCTTTTTCTAAGACCCAGTACTTC. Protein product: CSAESFSKTQYF.

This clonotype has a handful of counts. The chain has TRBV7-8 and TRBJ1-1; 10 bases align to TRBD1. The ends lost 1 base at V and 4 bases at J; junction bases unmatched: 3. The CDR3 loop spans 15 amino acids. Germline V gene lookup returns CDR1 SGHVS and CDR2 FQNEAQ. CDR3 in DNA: TGTGCCAGCAGCTTAGGCAGGACAGGGGGCACTGAAGCTTTCTTT. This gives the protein CASSLGRTGGTEAFF.